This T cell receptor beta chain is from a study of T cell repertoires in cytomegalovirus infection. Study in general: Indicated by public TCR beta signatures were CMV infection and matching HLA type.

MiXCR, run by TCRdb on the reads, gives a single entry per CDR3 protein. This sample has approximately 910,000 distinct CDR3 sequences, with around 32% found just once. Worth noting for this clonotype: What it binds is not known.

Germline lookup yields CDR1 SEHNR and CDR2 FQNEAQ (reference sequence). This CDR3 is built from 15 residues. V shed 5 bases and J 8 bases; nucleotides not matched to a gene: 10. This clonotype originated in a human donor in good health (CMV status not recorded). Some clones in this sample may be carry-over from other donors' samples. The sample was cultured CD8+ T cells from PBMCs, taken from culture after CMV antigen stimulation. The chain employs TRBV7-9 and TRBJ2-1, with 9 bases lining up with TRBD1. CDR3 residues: CASSHKGQGGDEQFF. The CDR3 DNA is TGTGCCAGCAGCCATAAGGGACAGGGAGGCGATGAGCAGTTCTTC. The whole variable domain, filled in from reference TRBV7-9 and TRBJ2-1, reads DTGVSQNPRHKITKRGQNVTFRCDPISEHNRLYWYRQTLGQGPEFLTYFQNEAQLEKSRLLSDRFSAERPKGSFSTLEIQRTEQGDSAMYLCASSHKGQGGDEQFFGPGTRLTVL.